These 8 T cell receptor beta chains were sequenced from one sample in a study of monozygotic twins with inflammatory bowel disease. TCRdb reprocessed the 5' RACE reads, keeping one entry per CDR3 protein, no DNA. This sample's table reports approximately 400,000 distinct CDR3 sequences. The sequenced sample consisted of blood. The receptors shown here come from a human donor with ulcerative colitis or Crohn's disease, or a healthy co-twin of an affected twin (not recorded which).

The V gene is TRBV9, the J gene TRBJ2-3; TCRdb's assignment of TRBD2 cannot be checked, as there is no DNA. The CDR3 covers 17 residues. Per germline, CDR1 SGDLS and CDR2 YYNGEE. The CDR3 is CASSVGTSGGSTDTQYF.

The V and J genes are TRBV28 and TRBJ2-1. Germline V CDR1 and CDR2: MDHEN, SYDVKM. The CDR3 totals 13 residues. The CDR3: CASSLPKHDEQFF.

The chain couples TRBV18 to TRBJ1-1; TCRdb designates TRBD1, a call that cannot be tested without DNA. Germline V gene data show CDR1 as KGHSH and CDR2 as LQKENI. The CDR3 is 13 residues long. This chain's CDR3 is CASSWDAYTEAFF.

The chain recombines TRBV20-1 with TRBJ2-7; the TRBD1 assignment by TCRdb is unverifiable without DNA. The CDR3 consists of 14 residues. Per germline, CDR1 DFQATT and CDR2 SNEGSKA (reference sequence). The CDR3 region is CSGPLKGASYEQYF.

This sequence joins TRBV2 and TRBJ1-2; TCRdb's D call of TRBD1 is untestable without DNA. Germline V lookup: CDR1 SNHLY, CDR2 FYNNEI. The CDR3 has 16 amino acids. The CDR3 reads CASRGTGTGLRAGYTF.

This chain connects TRBV25-1 to TRBJ1-6. Germline CDR1 and CDR2: MGHDK and SYGVNS. This CDR3 comprises 13 residues. The CDR3 spells CASSEGYNSPLQF.

V usage is TRBV7-2 and J usage is TRBJ2-7; TCRdb's D call of TRBD2 is untestable without DNA. Germline V gene lookup returns CDR1 SGHTA and CDR2 FQGNSA. The CDR3 runs 17 residues. CDR3 amino acids: CASSSGRQSGGYGEQYF.

CDR3 region: CAISESNQGSDTQYF. The chain uses TRBV10-3 and TRBJ2-3. The CDR3 spans 15 residues. Germline V lookup: CDR1 ENHRY, CDR2 SYGVKD.